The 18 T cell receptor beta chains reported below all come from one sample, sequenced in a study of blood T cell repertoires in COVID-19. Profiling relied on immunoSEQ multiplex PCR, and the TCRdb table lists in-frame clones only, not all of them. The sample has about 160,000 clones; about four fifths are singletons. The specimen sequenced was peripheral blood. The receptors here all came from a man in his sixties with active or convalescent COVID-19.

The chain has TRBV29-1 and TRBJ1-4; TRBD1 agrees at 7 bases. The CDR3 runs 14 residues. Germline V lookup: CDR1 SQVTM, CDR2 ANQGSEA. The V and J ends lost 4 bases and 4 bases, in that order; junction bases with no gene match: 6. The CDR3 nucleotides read TGCAGCGTTGGGACGGGACAGAGTAATGAAAAACTGTTTTTT. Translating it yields CSVGTGQSNEKLFF.

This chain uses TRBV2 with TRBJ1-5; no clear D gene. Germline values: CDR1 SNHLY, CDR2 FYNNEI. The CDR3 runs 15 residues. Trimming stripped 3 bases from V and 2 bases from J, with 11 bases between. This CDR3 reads CASSDRLYGNQPQHF. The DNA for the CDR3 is TGTGCCAGCAGTGATAGATTATATGGCAATCAGCCCCAGCATTTT.

The CDR3 loop is CASSRQGRETQYF. The CDR3 coding sequence is TGTGCCAGCAGTAGGCAGGGCCGGGAGACCCAGTACTTC. The J gene is TRBJ2-5, the V gene TRBV5-5; a possible D gene is TRBD1 (5 bases). The V and J ends lost 5 bases and 5 bases respectively, with 13 bases between them. CDR1 SGHKS and CDR2 YYEKEE come from the germline V gene (reference sequence). The CDR3 is 13 amino acids.

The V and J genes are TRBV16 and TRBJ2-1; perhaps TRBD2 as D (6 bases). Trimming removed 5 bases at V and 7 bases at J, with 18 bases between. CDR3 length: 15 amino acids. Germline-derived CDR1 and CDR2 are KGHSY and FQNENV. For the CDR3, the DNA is TGTGCCAGCAGCAAGCCGGGACTGCAGATAAATGAGCAGTTCTTC. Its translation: CASSKPGLQINEQFF. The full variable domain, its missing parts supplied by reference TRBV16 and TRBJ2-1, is GEEVAQTPKHLVRGEGQKAKLYCAPIKGHSYVFWYQQVLKNEFKFLISFQNENVFDETGMPKERFSAKCLPNSPCSLEIQATKLEDSAVYFCASSKPGLQINEQFFGPGTRLTVL.

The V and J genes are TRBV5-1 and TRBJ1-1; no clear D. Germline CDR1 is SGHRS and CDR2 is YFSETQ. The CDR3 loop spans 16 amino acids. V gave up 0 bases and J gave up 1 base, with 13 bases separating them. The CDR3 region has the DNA TGCGCCAGCAGCTTGGCAACAGCCGCCAAGAACACTGAAGCTTTCTTT. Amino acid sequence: CASSLATAAKNTEAFF.

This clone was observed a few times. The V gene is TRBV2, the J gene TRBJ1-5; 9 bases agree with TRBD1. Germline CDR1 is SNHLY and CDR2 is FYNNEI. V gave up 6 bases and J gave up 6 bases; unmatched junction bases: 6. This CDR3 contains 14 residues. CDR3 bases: TGTGCCAGCAGAATTACAGGGGGCGGTCAGCCCCAGCATTTT. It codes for CASRITGGGQPQHF. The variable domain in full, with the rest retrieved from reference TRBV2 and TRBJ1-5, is EPEVTQTPSHQVTQMGQEVILRCVPISNHLYFYWYRQILGQKVEFLVSFYNNEISEKSEIFDDQFSVERPDGSNFTLKIRSTKLEDSAMYFCASRITGGGQPQHFGDGTRLSIL.

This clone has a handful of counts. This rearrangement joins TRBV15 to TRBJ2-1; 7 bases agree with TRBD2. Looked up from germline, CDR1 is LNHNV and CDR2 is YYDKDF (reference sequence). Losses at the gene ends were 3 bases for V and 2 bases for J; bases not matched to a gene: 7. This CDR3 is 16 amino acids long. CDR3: CATSRAKTSAYNEQFF. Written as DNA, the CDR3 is TGTGCCACCAGCAGGGCTAAAACTAGCGCCTACAATGAGCAGTTCTTC.

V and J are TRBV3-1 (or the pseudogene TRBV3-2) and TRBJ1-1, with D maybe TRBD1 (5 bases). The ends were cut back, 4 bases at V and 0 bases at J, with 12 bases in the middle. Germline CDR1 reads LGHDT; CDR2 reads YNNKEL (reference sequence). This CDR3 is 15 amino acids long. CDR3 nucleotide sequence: TGTGCCAGCAGCCCTTCGGTAGGGGTGAACACTGAAGCTTTCTTT. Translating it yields CASSPSVGVNTEAFF.

Written as DNA, the CDR3 is TGTGCCACCAGTGATTCGGCGGGACTGCAAGGGACTTACGAGCAGTACTTC. This translates into CATSDSAGLQGTYEQYF. The chain joins TRBV24-1 to TRBJ2-7, with D possibly matching TRBD2 (6 bases). V was shortened by 2 bases and J by 4 bases, with 20 bases between the two germline ends. Germline V CDR1 and CDR2: KGHDR, SFDVKD. The CDR3 consists of 17 residues.

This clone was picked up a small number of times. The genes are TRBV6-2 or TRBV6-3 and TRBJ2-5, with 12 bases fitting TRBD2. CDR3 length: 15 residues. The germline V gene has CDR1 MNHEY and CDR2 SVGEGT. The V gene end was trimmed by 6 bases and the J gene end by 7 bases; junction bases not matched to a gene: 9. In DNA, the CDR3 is TGTGCCAGCAGGCCTAGCGGGGGGGCCTTCGCGACCCAGTACTTC. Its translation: CASRPSGGAFATQYF.

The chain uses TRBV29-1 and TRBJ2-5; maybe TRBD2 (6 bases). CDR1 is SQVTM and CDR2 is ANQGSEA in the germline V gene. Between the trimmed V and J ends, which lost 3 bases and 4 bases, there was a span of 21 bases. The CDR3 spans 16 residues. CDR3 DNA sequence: TGCAGCGTTGAGGGGGGAGACGGGGCCCCAAGAGAGACCCAGTACTTC. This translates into CSVEGGDGAPRETQYF.

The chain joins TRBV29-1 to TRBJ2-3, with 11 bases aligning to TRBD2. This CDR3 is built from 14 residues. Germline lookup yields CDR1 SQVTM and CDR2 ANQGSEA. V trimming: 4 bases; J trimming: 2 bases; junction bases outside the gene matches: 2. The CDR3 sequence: CSVGLAGNTDTQYF. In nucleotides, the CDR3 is TGCAGCGTTGGACTAGCGGGGAACACAGATACGCAGTATTTT.

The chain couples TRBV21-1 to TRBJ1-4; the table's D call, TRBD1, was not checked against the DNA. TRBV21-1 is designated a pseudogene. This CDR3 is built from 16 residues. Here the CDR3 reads CASSNLPGRGGEKLFF. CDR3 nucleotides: TGTGCCAGCAGCAACCTACCGGGACGAGGGGGCGAAAAACTGTTTTTT.

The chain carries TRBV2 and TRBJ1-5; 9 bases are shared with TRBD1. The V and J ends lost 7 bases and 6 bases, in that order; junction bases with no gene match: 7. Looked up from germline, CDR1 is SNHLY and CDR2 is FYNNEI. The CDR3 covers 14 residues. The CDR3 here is CASMVDRGSQPQHF. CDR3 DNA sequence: TGTGCCAGCATGGTTGACAGGGGGAGTCAGCCCCAGCATTTT.

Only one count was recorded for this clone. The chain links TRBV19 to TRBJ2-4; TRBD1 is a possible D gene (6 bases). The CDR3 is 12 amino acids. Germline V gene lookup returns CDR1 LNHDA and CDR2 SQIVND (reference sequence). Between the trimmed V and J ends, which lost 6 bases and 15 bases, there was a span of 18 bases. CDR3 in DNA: TGTGCCAGTAGGGGGGACGGACAGCTGGGGTACTTC. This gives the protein CASRGDGQLGYF.

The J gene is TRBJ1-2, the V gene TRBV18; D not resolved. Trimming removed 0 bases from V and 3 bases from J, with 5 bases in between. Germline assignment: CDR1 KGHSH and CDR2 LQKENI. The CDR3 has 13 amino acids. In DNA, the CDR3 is TGTGCCAGCTCACCACCGGGCGACTATGGCTACACCTTC. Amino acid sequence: CASSPPGDYGYTF.

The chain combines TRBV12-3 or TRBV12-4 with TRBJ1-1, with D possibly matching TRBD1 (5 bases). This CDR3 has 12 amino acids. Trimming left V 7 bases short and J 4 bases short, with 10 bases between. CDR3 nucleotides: TGTGCCAGCATACTTAGGGGCACTGAAGCTTTCTTT. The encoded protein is CASILRGTEAFF.

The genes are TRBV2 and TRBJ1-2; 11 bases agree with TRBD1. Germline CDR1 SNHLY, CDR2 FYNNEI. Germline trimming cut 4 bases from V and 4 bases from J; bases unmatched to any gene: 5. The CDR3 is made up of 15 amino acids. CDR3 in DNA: TGTGCCAGCAGTGCAGGACAGGGGGCAATCTATGGCTACACCTTC. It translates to CASSAGQGAIYGYTF.